This T cell receptor (beta chain) was obtained from a study of blood T cell repertoires in COVID-19 (dated by TCRdb to about 2020). Study-wide context: The collaborator samples originated in the United States, Italy and Spain and spanned the acute and convalescent phases of COVID-19. The prospective study material was composed of cDNA or gDNA derived from T cells, B-cell-depleted T cells, or PBMCs. The dataset comprised deeply sampled blood TCRbeta repertoires from subjects exposed to, actively infected with, or recovered from COVID-19. The repertoires were released in a freely available public database intended as a resource for research on the immune response to SARS-CoV-2. The samples were drawn from the first 160 participants of the ongoing ImmuneRACE study and from 1,200 or so subjects provided by 6 global collaborators. The sample metadata nearly always contained a de-identified subject ID, COVID-19 status, age in years and sex. Where available, HLA class I and class II types were taken from metadata supplied by the sample provider and were not determined by assay-based typing. The paper's findings and limits, for the study overall: The quantity of clinical and demographic metadata differed by source and by participant and was supplied without curation.

Counted from cysteine to phenylalanine, this CDR3 has 13 amino acids. Of all the DNA, just the CDR3 is kept, 39 bases in frame from base 1. V is reduced by 1 base and J by 2 bases, leaving a spacing of 5 bases between them. CDR1 and CDR2 are read off the germline V gene as SGHNT and YENEEA. The table lists this clone with a few counts. Its antigen is not yet known. Base qualities are not recorded, but no much larger clone differs from it by a single base. Samples from volunteer blood donors who had recovered from COVID-19 were contributed by a second Seattle source. Collaborating institutions collected whole blood in K2EDTA tubes following their own protocols. For TCRbeta analysis, collaborators shipped samples as frozen whole blood, isolated PBMCs, or DNA extracted from either of those sample types. TCRbeta CDR3 regions were amplified from genomic DNA by means of the immunoSEQ Assay, a bias-controlled multiplex PCR. The published analysis was carried out like this. The number of nucleated cells in each sample was estimated from the amplification of reference gene primers within the assay. To quantify the absolute abundance of each unique TCRbeta CDR3 rearrangement, sequence reads were collapsed and filtered. Productive Simpson clonality was computed per sample as the square root of Simpson's diversity index over productive rearrangements. The table comes from immuneACCESS by way of TCRdb, which keeps in-frame sequences with V and J called. Part of the clones is missing from these tables; in studies checked, under half for an unresolved V gene and the rest for unknown reasons. V and J calls and clone size are given by that table; D and trimming were obtained from the DNA. The sample table holds approximately 240,000 clones, of which roughly 90% were seen once. Jointly, the top ten make up roughly 2% of the sample.

The V and J genes are TRBV11-3 and TRBJ2-5, with the D segment identity uncertain. The source of this sequence is a woman between 40 and 50 years old who had recovered from COVID-19. The sequencing input was peripheral blood. The CDR3 in this case is CASSLVQQETQYF. The DNA sequence follows: TGTGCCAGCAGCTTAGTACAGCAAGAGACCCAGTACTTC.